This TCR beta chain comes out of a study of technical replicates of blood from a handful of donors. Produced via immunoSEQ multiplex PCR; TCRdb's table is partial and in-frame only. Counted here are roughly 12,000 clones, about 94% occurring once; the ten biggest clones make up under 7.5%. The sample comprised PBMCs. This TCR was sampled from a human donor in good health.

The CDR3 region is CASSVVDPGEQYF. The CDR3 nucleotides read TGTGCCAGCAGCGTCGTGGACCCGGGGGAGCAGTACTTC. The gene calls are TRBV14 and TRBJ2-7, with D possibly being TRBD2 (5 bases). This CDR3 comprises 13 residues. Per the germline V gene, CDR1 is SGHDN and CDR2 is FVKESK. Trimming cost V 5 bases and J 7 bases, with 15 bases left between them.